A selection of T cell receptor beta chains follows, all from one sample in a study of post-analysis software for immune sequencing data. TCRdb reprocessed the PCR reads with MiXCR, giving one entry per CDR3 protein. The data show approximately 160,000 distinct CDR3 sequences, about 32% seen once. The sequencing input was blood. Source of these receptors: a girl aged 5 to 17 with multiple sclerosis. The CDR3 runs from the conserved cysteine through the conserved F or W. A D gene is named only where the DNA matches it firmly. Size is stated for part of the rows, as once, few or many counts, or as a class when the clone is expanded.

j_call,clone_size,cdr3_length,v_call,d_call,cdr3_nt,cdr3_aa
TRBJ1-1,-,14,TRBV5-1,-,TGCGCCAGCAGCGCCGCAGGAGGTTACACTGAAGCTTTCTTT,CASSAAGGYTEAFF
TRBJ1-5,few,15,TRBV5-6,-,TGTGCCAGCAGCCGGACGGGTAATAGCAATCAGCCCCAGCATTTT,CASSRTGNSNQPQHF
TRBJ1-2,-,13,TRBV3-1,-,TGTGCCAGCAGCCAAGATCAGCGGGGCGGCTACACCTTC,CASSQDQRGGYTF
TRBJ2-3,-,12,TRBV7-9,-,TGTGCCAGCCTCGCCAAGGCAGATACGCAGTATTTT,CASLAKADTQYF
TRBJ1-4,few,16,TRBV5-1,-,TGCGCCAGCAGCTTGGAGGGGGTCGGAGGAGGTGAAAAACTGTTTTTT,CASSLEGVGGGEKLFF
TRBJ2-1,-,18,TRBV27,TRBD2,TGTGCCAGCAGATCAGATAAGGGACTAGCGGGAGTGGGCAATGAGCAGTTCTTC,CASRSDKGLAGVGNEQFF
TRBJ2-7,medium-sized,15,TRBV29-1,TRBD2,TGCAGCGTCCTTAGCTCTAGCGGAAGGTCCTACGAGCAGTACTTC,CSVLSSSGRSYEQYF
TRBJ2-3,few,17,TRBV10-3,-,TGTGCCATCAGTGAGAGGATGGACGGGACATTCCGAGATACGCAGTATTTT,CAISERMDGTFRDTQYF
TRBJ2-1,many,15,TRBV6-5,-,TGTGCCAGCTCCGTGGGGGGCCTGTTCTACAATGAGCAGTTCTTC,CASSVGGLFYNEQFF
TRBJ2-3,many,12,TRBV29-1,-,TGCAGCCTTCTATCGGGGGAGAATACGCAGTATTTT,CSLLSGENTQYF
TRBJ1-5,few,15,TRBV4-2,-,TGTGCCAGCAGCCAAGACACCAGGGGCAATCAGCCCCAGCATTTT,CASSQDTRGNQPQHF
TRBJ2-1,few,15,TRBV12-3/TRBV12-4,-,TGTGCCAGCAGCTTATTCTTCAGCTCCTACAATGAGCAGTTCTTC,CASSLFFSSYNEQFF
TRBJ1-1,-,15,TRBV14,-,TGTGCCAGCAGCCAGGCGACAGCCCTGAACACTGAAGCTTTCTTT,CASSQATALNTEAFF
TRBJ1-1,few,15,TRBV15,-,TGTGCCACCAGCAGAAGGACTGCTTTTGGCACTGAAGCTTTCTTT,CATSRRTAFGTEAFF
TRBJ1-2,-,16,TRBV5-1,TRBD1,TGCGCCAGCAGCTCAATACGTCCCGGGACAGGGTCTGGCCACACCTTC,CASSSIRPGTGSGHTF
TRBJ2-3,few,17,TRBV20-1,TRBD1,TGCAGTGCTCTTAATCCGGGACAGGGGGTTCTAGCAGATACGCAGTATTTT,CSALNPGQGVLADTQYF
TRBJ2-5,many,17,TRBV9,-,TGTGCCAGCAGCGTAGGCGCCAATGGCAGGGAAAAAGAGACCCAGTACTTC,CASSVGANGREKETQYF
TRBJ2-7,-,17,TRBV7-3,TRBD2,TGTGCCAGCAGCTTAGCGAGCGGGAGATCCTTCTACAATGAGCAGTACTTC,CASSLASGRSFYNEQYF
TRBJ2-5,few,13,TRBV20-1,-,TGCAGTGTCACACCAAAGGATCAAGAGACCCAGTACTTC,CSVTPKDQETQYF
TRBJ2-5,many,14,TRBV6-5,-,TGTGCCAGCACCGGGGGACCGACCCAAGAGACCCAGTACTTC,CASTGGPTQETQYF
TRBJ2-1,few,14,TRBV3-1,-,TGTGCCAGCAGCCAAGTACATTTAGTCAATGAGCAGTTCTTC,CASSQVHLVNEQFF
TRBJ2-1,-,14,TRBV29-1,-,TGCGGCGTTGTTAGACAGGTCGACTACAATGAGCAGTTCTTC,CGVVRQVDYNEQFF
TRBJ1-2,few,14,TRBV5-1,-,TGCGCCAGTAGACAACGGGACGGCGTCTATGGCTACACCTTC,CASRQRDGVYGYTF
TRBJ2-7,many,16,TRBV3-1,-,TGTGCCAGCAGCCAACTCCGACAGTTCCCCTCCTACGAGCAGTACTTC,CASSQLRQFPSYEQYF
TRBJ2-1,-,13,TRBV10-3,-,TGTGCCATCAGCCCGGACAGCGACAATGAGCAGTTCTTC,CAISPDSDNEQFF
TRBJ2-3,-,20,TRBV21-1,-,TGTGCCAGCAGCCCAGAGCGACCATCACTACAAACCGCTAGCACAGATACGCAGTATTTT,CASSPERPSLQTASTDTQYF
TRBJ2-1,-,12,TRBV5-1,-,TGCGCCAGCAGCTTGGTACAGCGTGAGCAGTTCTTC,CASSLVQREQFF
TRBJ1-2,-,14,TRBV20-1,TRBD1,TGCAGTGTTGCCGGGACAGGGGTGATCTATGGCTACACCTTC,CSVAGTGVIYGYTF
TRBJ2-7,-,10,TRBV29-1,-,TGCAGCGGGGGCTACAATGAGCAGTACTTC,CSGGYNEQYF
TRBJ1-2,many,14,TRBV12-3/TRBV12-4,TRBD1,TGTGCCAGCAATTACAGGGGTCCTATGGGTGGCTACACCTTC,CASNYRGPMGGYTF
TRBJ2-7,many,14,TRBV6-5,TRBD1,TGTGCCAGCAGTTTAAGGACAGGGGCCTACGAGCAGTACTTC,CASSLRTGAYEQYF
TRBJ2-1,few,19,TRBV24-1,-,TGTGCCACCAGAGCCCCCCGTCGAACCGTTGATAGCTCCTACAATGAGCAGTTCTTC,CATRAPRRTVDSSYNEQFF
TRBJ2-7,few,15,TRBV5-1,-,TGCGCCAGCAGCTTGGATCGGCTCAACCTGTACGAGCAGTACTTC,CASSLDRLNLYEQYF
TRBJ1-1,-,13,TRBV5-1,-,TGCGCCAGCAGCTTGGGGGCAGACACTGAAGCTTTCTTT,CASSLGADTEAFF
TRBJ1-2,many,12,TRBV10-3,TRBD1,TGTGCCATTTGGACAGGGGGCTATGGCTACACCTTC,CAIWTGGYGYTF
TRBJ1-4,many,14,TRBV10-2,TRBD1,TGCGCCAGCAGTGAGTCCACAGGGGGAGAAAAACTGTTTTTT,CASSESTGGEKLFF
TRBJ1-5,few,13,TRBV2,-,TGTGCCAGCGGAACCGGGTCCCGGGGGCCCCAGCATTTT,CASGTGSRGPQHF
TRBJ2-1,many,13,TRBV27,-,TGTGCCAGCAGTTTATATCGTGGTGGTGAGCAGTTCTTC,CASSLYRGGEQFF
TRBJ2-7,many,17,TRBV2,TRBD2,TGTGCCAGCAGCGGAGAGAGGGGCGGGAGGCTTGCGAGGGAGCAGTACTTC,CASSGERGGRLAREQYF
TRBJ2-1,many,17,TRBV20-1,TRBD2,TGCAGTGCTAGAGACCCTAGCGGGAGGTCTTTTTACAATGAGCAGTTCTTC,CSARDPSGRSFYNEQFF
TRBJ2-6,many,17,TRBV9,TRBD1,TGTGCCAGCAGCCTCCAGGACAGGAGCGGTGGGGCCAACGTCCTGACTTTC,CASSLQDRSGGANVLTF
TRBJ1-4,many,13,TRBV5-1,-,TGCGCCAGCAGCCTTCAGGGTTCAGAAAAACTGTTTTTT,CASSLQGSEKLFF
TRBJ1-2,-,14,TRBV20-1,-,TGCAGTGCTGGAGCGGCGGAGGGGTCCAGGGGCTACACCTTC,CSAGAAEGSRGYTF
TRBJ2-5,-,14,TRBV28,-,TGTGCCAGCGGCCATAAGCGGGCCCAAGAGACCCAGTACTTC,CASGHKRAQETQYF
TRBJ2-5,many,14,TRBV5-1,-,TGCGCCAGCAGCTTGCCGACTAGTGGCGAGACCCAGTACTTC,CASSLPTSGETQYF
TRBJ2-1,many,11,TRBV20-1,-,TGCAGTGCCGGGATTGAGAATGAGCAGTTCTTC,CSAGIENEQFF
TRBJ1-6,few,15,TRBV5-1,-,TGCGCCAGCAGCTTAAGGGGGATACAGAATTCACCCCTCCACTTT,CASSLRGIQNSPLHF
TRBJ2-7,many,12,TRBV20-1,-,TGCAGTGCTATTGAAACAACCTACGAGCAGTACTTC,CSAIETTYEQYF
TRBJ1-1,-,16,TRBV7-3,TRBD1,TGTGCCAGCAGCCCCGGGACAGGGTGCTCACTCAGGGAAGCTTTCTTT,CASSPGTGCSLREAFF
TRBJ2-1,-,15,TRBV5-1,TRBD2,TGCGCCAGCAGCTTACTAGCGGGAGCCGGCAATGAGCAGTTCTTC,CASSLLAGAGNEQFF
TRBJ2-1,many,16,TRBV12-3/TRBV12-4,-,TGTGCCAGCAGTTTCCTTAGCCCTAGCTCCTACAATGAGCAGTTCTTC,CASSFLSPSSYNEQFF